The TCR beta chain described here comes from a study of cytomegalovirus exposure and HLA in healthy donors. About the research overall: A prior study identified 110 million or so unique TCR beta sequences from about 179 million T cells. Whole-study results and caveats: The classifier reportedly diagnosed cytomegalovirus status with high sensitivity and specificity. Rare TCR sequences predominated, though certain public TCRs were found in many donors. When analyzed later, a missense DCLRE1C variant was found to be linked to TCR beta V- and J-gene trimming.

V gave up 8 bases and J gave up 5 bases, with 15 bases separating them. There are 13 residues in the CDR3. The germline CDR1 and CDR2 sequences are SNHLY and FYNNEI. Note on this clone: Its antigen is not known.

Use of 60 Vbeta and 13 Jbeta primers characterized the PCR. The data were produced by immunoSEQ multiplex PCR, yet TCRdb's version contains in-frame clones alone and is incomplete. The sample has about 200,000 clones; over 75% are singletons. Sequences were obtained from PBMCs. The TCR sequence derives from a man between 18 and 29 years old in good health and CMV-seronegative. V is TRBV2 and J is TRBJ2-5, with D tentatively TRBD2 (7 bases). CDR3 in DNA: TGTGCCAGCCGGGGGGCCTTGCATGAGACCCAGTACTTC. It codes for CASRGALHETQYF.